A selection of T cell receptor beta chains follows, all from one sample in a study of identifying expanded T cells in peripheral blood. Libraries were prepared by immunoSEQ multiplex PCR; TCRdb keeps only in-frame clonotypes and omits some of them. In the table there are about 52,000 clones, roughly 80% of which are singletons. Sequenced: blood. The receptors come from a person aged 18 to 75 in good health. The CDR3 runs from the conserved cysteine through the conserved F or W. A D gene is named only where the DNA matches it firmly. Clone size is stated in some rows and not others, as once, few, many or a class when expanded.

d_call: NA
v_call: TRBV5-4
j_call: TRBJ2-1
clone_size: NA
cdr3_nt: TGTGCCAGCAGCTTGGATACTGGACCCTACAATGAGCAGTTCTTC
cdr3_aa: CASSLDTGPYNEQFF

d_call: NA
v_call: TRBV7-8
j_call: TRBJ1-2
clone_size: NA
cdr3_nt: TGTGCCAGCAGCTTTGGGGCGGGCTATGGCTACACCTTC
cdr3_aa: CASSFGAGYGYTF

d_call: NA
v_call: TRBV6-5
j_call: TRBJ1-1
clone_size: once
cdr3_nt: TGTGCCAGTCTGGGGGTAGCCACTGAAGCTTTCTTT
cdr3_aa: CASLGVATEAFF

d_call: TRBD1
v_call: TRBV7-2
j_call: TRBJ1-3
clone_size: few
cdr3_nt: TGTGCCAGCAGTCGGGACAGTCTAGCGGGAAACACCATATATTTT
cdr3_aa: CASSRDSLAGNTIYF

d_call: NA
v_call: TRBV7-8
j_call: TRBJ1-2
clone_size: NA
cdr3_nt: TGTGCCAGCAGCTTGGGCTTACAGGGCCCAGTGGGAGGCTACACCTTC
cdr3_aa: CASSLGLQGPVGGYTF

d_call: NA
v_call: TRBV30
j_call: TRBJ1-1
clone_size: many
cdr3_nt: TGTGCCTGGAGTGATGGAAACACTGAAGCTTTCTTT
cdr3_aa: CAWSDGNTEAFF

d_call: NA
v_call: TRBV9
j_call: TRBJ1-1
clone_size: NA
cdr3_nt: TGTGCCAGCAGCACAACAGGACTCCACACTGAAGCTTTCTTT
cdr3_aa: CASSTTGLHTEAFF

d_call: TRBD1
v_call: TRBV7-7
j_call: TRBJ2-5
clone_size: NA
cdr3_nt: TGTGCCAGCAGCGTAGGACAGGGGGGTGAGACCCAGTACTTC
cdr3_aa: CASSVGQGGETQYF

d_call: TRBD1
v_call: TRBV19
j_call: TRBJ1-1
clone_size: NA
cdr3_nt: TGTGCCAGTAGTCCCCGGACAGGGGGCGGATTCACTGAAGCTTTCTTT
cdr3_aa: CASSPRTGGGFTEAFF

d_call: TRBD2
v_call: TRBV29-1
j_call: TRBJ2-7
clone_size: NA
cdr3_nt: TGCAGCGTTGGGTGGGGGGGATCCTACGAGCAGTACTTC
cdr3_aa: CSVGWGGSYEQYF

d_call: NA
v_call: TRBV6-1
j_call: TRBJ1-2
clone_size: once
cdr3_nt: TGTGCCAGCAGCCCCGGGGGCTATGGCTACACCTTC
cdr3_aa: CASSPGGYGYTF

d_call: NA
v_call: TRBV6-6
j_call: TRBJ1-6
clone_size: NA
cdr3_nt: TGTGCCAGCACCTACGACAGGCGTGGGAATTCACCCCTCCACTTT
cdr3_aa: CASTYDRRGNSPLHF

d_call: TRBD1
v_call: TRBV19
j_call: TRBJ1-1
clone_size: once
cdr3_nt: TGTGCCAGTAGTAGGGGACAGGGCGCTGAAGCTTTCTTT
cdr3_aa: CASSRGQGAEAFF

d_call: NA
v_call: TRBV19
j_call: TRBJ2-5
clone_size: few
cdr3_nt: TGTGCCAGTAGTAGAGGAGGGACAAATATACAAGAGACCCAGTACTTC
cdr3_aa: CASSRGGTNIQETQYF

d_call: NA
v_call: TRBV19
j_call: TRBJ2-2
clone_size: NA
cdr3_nt: TGTGCCAGTAGTAGCGGGATGGTCACCGGGGAGCTGTTTTTT
cdr3_aa: CASSSGMVTGELFF

d_call: NA
v_call: TRBV12-5
j_call: TRBJ2-2
clone_size: NA
cdr3_nt: TGTGCTAGTGGTTTGGGCAGTTACACCGGGGAGCTGTTTTTT
cdr3_aa: CASGLGSYTGELFF